A single sample gave rise to the 6 T cell receptor beta chains below, sequenced in a study of glioma-infiltrating T cells. TCR alpha and beta CDR3 regions were amplified from RNA using iRepertoire nested multiplex PCR. Via MiXCR, TCRdb re-called the multiplex PCR reads, giving one row per CDR3 protein. The table includes around 390,000 distinct CDR3 sequences, 41% detected once. The sample comprised glioma tissue, nonneoplastic brain tissue, or PBMCs (not recorded which). Every receptor here comes from a human donor with low-grade glioma or glioblastoma, undergoing nonglioma brain surgery, or in good health (not recorded which).

V is TRBV28 and J is TRBJ2-1; 11 bases are a match to TRBD2. Germline CDR1 is MDHEN and CDR2 is SYDVKM. This CDR3 contains 18 residues. The trim removed 0 bases at V and 5 bases at J, leaving 9 bases unmatched. CDR3 sequence (DNA): TGTGCCAGCAGTTTATGGTGGGGTTCGACTAGCGGGGACAATGAGCAGTTCTTC. Protein product: CASSLWWGSTSGDNEQFF.

This chain connects TRBV27 to TRBJ1-5; the D is unclear. The CDR3 is 16 amino acids. V was trimmed by 6 bases and J by 0 bases, leaving 15 bases between them. Germline values: CDR1 MNHEY, CDR2 SMNVEV (reference sequence). The CDR3 coding sequence is TGTGCCAGCAGGGGAGACGGAGACCTTAGCAATCAGCCCCAGCATTTT. This gives the protein CASRGDGDLSNQPQHF.

The CDR3 coding sequence is TGTGCCAGCACCCAAGGGGTCTCTCGGGGCACTGAAGCTTTCTTT. Its protein product is CASTQGVSRGTEAFF. The chain is built from TRBV6-2 or TRBV6-3 and TRBJ1-1, with D perhaps TRBD1 (5 bases). Looked up from germline, CDR1 is MNHEY and CDR2 is SVGEGT. This CDR3 has 15 amino acids. The germline V and J ends were trimmed by 7 bases and 4 bases, with 19 bases remaining between them.

About this clonotype: A read error may be the cause here, since a much bigger clone is one base away. V and J are TRBV27 and TRBJ2-1; D remains ambiguous. The J call may be incorrect, as the DNA end agrees better with TRBJ2-7. This CDR3 region has 16 residues. The germline V gene has CDR1 MNHEY and CDR2 SMNVEV (reference sequence). CDR3 amino acids: CASSFSAGSSSYKQYF. The CDR3 region has the DNA TGTGCCAGCAGTTTTTCGGCCGGCAGCAGCTCCTACAAGCAGTACTTC.

This clonotype was recorded at least ten times. The V call is TRBV27, the J call TRBJ2-1, with D perhaps TRBD2 (6 bases). The CDR3 covers 12 residues. From germline, CDR1 is MNHEY and CDR2 SMNVEV (reference sequence). V was shortened by 9 bases and J by 9 bases, with 15 bases between the two germline ends. The CDR3 sequence: CASSTWGGEQFF. The CDR3 DNA reads as TGTGCCAGTTCGACCTGGGGAGGTGAGCAGTTCTTC.

At least ten counts were recorded for this clonotype. CDR3: CASSEQGPYEQYF. In DNA form, the CDR3 reads TGTGCCAGCAGTGAGCAGGGTCCCTACGAGCAGTACTTC. This chain connects TRBV6-1 to TRBJ2-7; the D gene is possibly TRBD1 (5 bases). The CDR3 has 13 residues. Germline CDR1 MNHNS, CDR2 SASEGT. V lost 3 bases to trimming and J lost 2 bases, with 8 bases between them.